Detailed here is one TCR beta chain. The antigen this receptor binds is unknown. No base qualities exist here, and no much larger clone lies one base off it. The entry originates in a study of blood T cells in healthy people across ages (dated by TCRdb to 2015 to 2017). For context, the study as a whole: In model experiments, roughly one uniquely barcoded TCR beta cDNA molecule per two T cells was captured by template switching. Age-related changes in TCR beta repertoire diversity were measured in the study by deep sequencing normalized with unique cDNA molecular identifiers. For two donors (one aged 18 to 30 and one aged 80 or older), the study analyzed two additional independent replicas of 1 million unique cDNA reads from the same blood draw. Four age groups were formed from the donors: young (average about 15 years), middle-aged (approximately 40), aged (around 62) and long-lived (around 80).

What the research found in general, with its limitations: The percentage of naive T cells measured by flow cytometry correlated strongly with observed TCR beta diversity. As age increased, observed TCR beta diversity per million T cells dropped in a roughly linear way, and a significant reduction was already evident by age about 36. Estimates of total diversity based on one million sequenced T cells were regarded as lower bounds and as underestimates. Compared with the aged group, the long-lived group had more naive CD4+ T cells, fewer expanded clones and increased TCR diversity, a pattern suggesting age selection. Donor CMV infection status was unknown, potentially confounding age-related changes in expanded clonotypes. Since profiling was done on bulk unsorted PBMCs, naive and antigen-experienced compartments could not be conclusively compared.

Library preparation was by 5' RACE. Sequencing took place on an Illumina HiSeq 2500. A second PCR of about 6 to 11 cycles was run with a J-beta primer mix and a sample-barcoded 5' primer. A template-switch 5' adaptor carrying 12 random nucleotides introduced a unique molecular identifier onto each TCR beta cDNA molecule. Each sample yielded at least 3 million CDR3-containing paired-end reads. The Mint cDNA synthesis kit, primed by a TRBC-specific oligonucleotide, was used to synthesize first-strand cDNA from all RNA. All cDNA was treated with uracil-DNA glycosylase and then went through a first 18-cycle PCR with the universal primers M1SS and BC2_uni_R. The authors' pipeline ran thus. Each sample was normalized by randomly selecting 1 million high-quality reads, each carrying a distinct molecular identifier. Instead of being binned into consensus sequences, reads that shared molecular identifiers were thrown out. MiTCR, run with a Q25 quality threshold and the strictest error-elimination algorithm, handled CDR3 identification, clonotype clustering and error correction. A nonparametric unseen species model with Euler transformation was used to estimate lower-bound total TCR beta diversity. The public reads were run again by TCRdb, first through fastp at Q25 and then through MiXCR, and only productive beta chains were kept. CDR3 protein sequences are deduplicated, and each keeps its most common genes and DNA. TCRdb's processing, not the study's, gives the V and J calls here. Counted in this sample were more than 900,000 distinct CDR3 sequences; 25% to 35% of them appeared once. The ten top clones hold 10% of the sample.

CDR1 LNHNV and CDR2 YYDKDF are derived from the germline V gene (reference sequence). The trim is 1 base for V and 6 bases for J, with a gap of 10 bases between the germline ends. The CDR3, from cysteine to phenylalanine, totals 14 residues. Of the read, only the CDR3 DNA is kept; its 42 bases are in frame from base 1. Donors were 39 systemically healthy Caucasian individuals from Russia aged roughly 6 to 100 years. About 9.6 milliliters of peripheral blood were collected from each donor into EDTA-treated Vacutainer tubes. Ficoll-Paque density-gradient centrifugation was used to isolate PBMCs, with at least 7 million obtained per sample. Total RNA, at least 6 micrograms per sample, was extracted from PBMCs with Trizol reagent. Naive CD45RAhigh/CD27high T cell percentages were measured by flow cytometry on a PBMC aliquot from every donor. This sample was also put to use in a study of T cells of mothers and their children. The second paper states: Nine systemically healthy Caucasian individuals served as donors, namely three mothers together with their six children. cDNA synthesis consumed the entire amount of extracted RNA, loaded at around 1.5 ug RNA in each 15 ul reaction. In the second PCR, the M1S primer added sample barcodes and 2-4 random nucleotides. Over 8 million TCR beta CDR3 reads were obtained for each mother, and 2.7 million or so reads were obtained for each child. In both related and unrelated pairs, thymic selection shapes the output of TCR recombination in a similar way, with inherited differences having only a minor effect. Normalized repertoire overlap in related mother-child pairs was always slightly higher than in unrelated mother-child pairs, but the difference was never significant. Persistent microchimeric T cell clones were not detected, at a sensitivity of around 100 clones per million clonotypes. The study used deep NGS to compare TCR beta repertoires of mothers and children, seeking features distinguishing related mother-child pairs from unrelated individuals. On average, the children were approximately 11 +/- 4 years old, while the mothers were approximately 41 +/- 4 years old. Libraries were sequenced on Illumina HiSeq 2000 with 100+100 nt paired-end reads after adapter ligation with NEBNext reagents. Mother and child libraries were prepared a month apart and sequenced in separate runs to prevent cross-contamination. Between about 500,000 and 2,100,000 distinct TCR beta clonotypes were identified per donor. Naive TCR beta clonotypes were estimated from low-frequency clonotypes matched to each donor's FACS-determined naive share, without sorting.

The sequence is built from TRBV15 and TRBJ2-1, with a tentative D call of TRBD1 or TRBD2, each matching 5 bases. This TCR was recovered from a middle-aged woman in good health. The sequenced sample was blood. The nucleotide sequence reads as follows: TGTGCCACCAGCAGAGCGGGACGGGTCAATGAGCAGTTCTTC. Its protein reads: CATSRAGRVNEQFF.